The 2 T cell receptor beta chains listed next were all sequenced from one sample in a study of spatial heterogeneity in lung cancer. Described time point: sample taken at primary tumor resection. Unsorted whole RNA samples from tumor, nontumor lung or frozen PBMC were sequenced. In TCRdb, the 5' RACE reads were re-called with MiXCR into one record per CDR3 protein. The repertoire holds tens of thousands of distinct CDR3 sequences, roughly an eighth seen once, with 3.5% to 5.5% in the top ten. Sequences were derived from PBMCs, sampled at surgery. All receptors derive from a male donor with early-stage non-small cell lung cancer.

This clonotype was counted a few times. The chain combines TRBV24-1 with TRBJ2-4, with D possibly TRBD1 on 6 matching bases. Per germline, CDR1 KGHDR and CDR2 SFDVKD. Trimming took off 6 bases at V and 2 bases at J, with 13 bases between the two ends. CDR3 length equals 15 residues. The CDR3: CATSRGTGTKNIQYF. CDR3 in DNA: TGTGCCACCAGTCGGGGTACAGGGACCAAAAACATTCAGTACTTC.

Only a few counts were recorded for this clonotype. The chain links TRBV6-5 to TRBJ2-5, with D uncertain. The CDR3 is 15 amino acids. Between the trimmed V and J ends, which lost 4 bases and 7 bases, there was a span of 19 bases. Germline V CDR1 and CDR2: MNHEY, SVGAGI. CDR3 DNA sequence: TGTGCCAGCAGTTCCTTCCCGACTCGTCTGGGGACCCAGTACTTC. This translates into CASSSFPTRLGTQYF.